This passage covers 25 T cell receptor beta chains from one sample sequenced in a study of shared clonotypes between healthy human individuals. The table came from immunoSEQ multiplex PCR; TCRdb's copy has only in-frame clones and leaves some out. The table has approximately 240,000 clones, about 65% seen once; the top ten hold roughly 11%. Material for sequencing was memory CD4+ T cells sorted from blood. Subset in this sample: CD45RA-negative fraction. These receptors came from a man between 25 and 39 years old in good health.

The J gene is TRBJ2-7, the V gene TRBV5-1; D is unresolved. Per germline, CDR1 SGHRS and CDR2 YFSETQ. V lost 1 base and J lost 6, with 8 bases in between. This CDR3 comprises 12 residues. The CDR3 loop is CASSLIHGEQYF. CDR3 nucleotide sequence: TGCGCCAGCAGCTTGATACATGGCGAGCAGTACTTC.

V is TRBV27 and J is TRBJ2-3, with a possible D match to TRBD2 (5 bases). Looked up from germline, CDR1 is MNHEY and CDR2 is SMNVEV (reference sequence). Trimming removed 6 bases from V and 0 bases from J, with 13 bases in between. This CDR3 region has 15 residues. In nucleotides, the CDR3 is TGTGCCAGCAGCTATGGAGGACCTAGCACAGATACGCAGTATTTT. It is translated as CASSYGGPSTDTQYF.

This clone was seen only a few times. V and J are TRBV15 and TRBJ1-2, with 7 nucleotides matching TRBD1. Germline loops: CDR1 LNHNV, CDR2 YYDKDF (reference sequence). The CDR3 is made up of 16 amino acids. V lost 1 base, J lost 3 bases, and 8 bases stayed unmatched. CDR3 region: CATSRGQGRGYYGYTF. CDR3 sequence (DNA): TGTGCCACCAGCAGAGGACAGGGTAGAGGATACTATGGCTACACCTTC. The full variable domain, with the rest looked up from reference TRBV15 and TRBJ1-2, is DAMVIQNPRYQVTQFGKPVTLSCSQTLNHNVMYWYQQKSSQAPKLLFHYYDKDFNNEADTPDNFQSRRPNTSFCFLDIRSPGLGDTAMYLCATSRGQGRGYYGYTFGSGTRLTVV.

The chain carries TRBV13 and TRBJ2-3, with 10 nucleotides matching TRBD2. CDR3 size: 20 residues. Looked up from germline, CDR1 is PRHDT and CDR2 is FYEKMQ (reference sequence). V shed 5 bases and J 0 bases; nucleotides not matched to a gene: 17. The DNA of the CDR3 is TGTGCCAGCAGCCGGCGACGAACTAGCGGGGAAGGTTTTAGCACAGATACGCAGTATTTT. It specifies CASSRRRTSGEGFSTDTQYF. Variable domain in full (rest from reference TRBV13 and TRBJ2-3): AAGVIQSPRHLIKEKRETATLKCYPIPRHDTVYWYQQGPGQDPQFLISFYEKMQSDKGSIPDRFSAQQFSDYHSELNMSSLELGDSALYFCASSRRRTSGEGFSTDTQYFGPGTRLTVL.

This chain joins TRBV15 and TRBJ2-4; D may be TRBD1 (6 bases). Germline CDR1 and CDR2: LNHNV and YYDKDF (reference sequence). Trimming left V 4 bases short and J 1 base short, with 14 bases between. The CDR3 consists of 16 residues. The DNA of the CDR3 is TGTGCCACCAGCAAGAACAAACAGGGCGCCAAAAACATTCAGTACTTC. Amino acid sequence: CATSKNKQGAKNIQYF.

The chain's CDR3 is CASSLAGTGQETQYF. The CDR3 nucleotides are TGCGCCAGCAGCTTGGCCGGGACAGGGCAAGAGACCCAGTACTTC. The chain joins TRBV5-1 to TRBJ2-5; TRBD1 agrees at 9 bases. The germline V gene has CDR1 SGHRS and CDR2 YFSETQ. This CDR3 comprises 15 residues. V shed 0 bases and J 2 bases; nucleotides not matched to a gene: 2. The full variable domain, completed using reference TRBV5-1 and TRBJ2-5, is KAGVTQTPRYLIKTRGQQVTLSCSPISGHRSVSWYQQTPGQGLQFLFEYFSETQRNKGNFPGRFSGRQFSNSRSEMNVSTLELGDSALYLCASSLAGTGQETQYFGPGTRLLVL.

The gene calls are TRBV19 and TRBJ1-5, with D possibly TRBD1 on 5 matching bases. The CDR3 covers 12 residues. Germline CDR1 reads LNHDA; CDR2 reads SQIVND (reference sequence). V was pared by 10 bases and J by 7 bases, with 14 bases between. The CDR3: CAILPGGQPQHF. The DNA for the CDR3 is TGTGCCATCCTCCCGGGGGGACAGCCCCAGCATTTT.

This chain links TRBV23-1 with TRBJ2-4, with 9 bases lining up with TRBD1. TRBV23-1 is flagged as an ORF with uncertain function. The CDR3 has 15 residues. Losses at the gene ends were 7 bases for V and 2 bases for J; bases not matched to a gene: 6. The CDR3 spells CASTYTGGTKNIQYF. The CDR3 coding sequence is TGCGCCAGCACCTATACAGGGGGCACCAAAAACATTCAGTACTTC.

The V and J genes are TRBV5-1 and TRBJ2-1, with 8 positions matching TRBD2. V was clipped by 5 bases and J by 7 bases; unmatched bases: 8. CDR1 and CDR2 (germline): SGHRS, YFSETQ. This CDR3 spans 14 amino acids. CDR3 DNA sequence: TGCGCCAGCAGGAGCGGGAGAGGTGGGAATGAGCAGTTCTTC. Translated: CASRSGRGGNEQFF.

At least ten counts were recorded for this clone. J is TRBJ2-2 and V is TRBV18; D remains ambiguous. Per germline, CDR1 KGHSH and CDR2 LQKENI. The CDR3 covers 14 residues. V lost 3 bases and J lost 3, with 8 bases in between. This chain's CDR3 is CASSPRWDTGELFF. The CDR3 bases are TGTGCCAGCTCACCCCGGTGGGACACCGGGGAGCTGTTTTTT.

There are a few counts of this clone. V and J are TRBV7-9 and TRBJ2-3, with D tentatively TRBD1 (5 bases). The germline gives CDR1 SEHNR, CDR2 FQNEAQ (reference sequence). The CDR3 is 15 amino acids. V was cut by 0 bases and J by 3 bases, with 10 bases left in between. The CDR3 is CASSLASGMTDTQYF. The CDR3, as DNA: TGTGCCAGCAGCTTAGCGTCAGGGATGACAGATACGCAGTATTTT.

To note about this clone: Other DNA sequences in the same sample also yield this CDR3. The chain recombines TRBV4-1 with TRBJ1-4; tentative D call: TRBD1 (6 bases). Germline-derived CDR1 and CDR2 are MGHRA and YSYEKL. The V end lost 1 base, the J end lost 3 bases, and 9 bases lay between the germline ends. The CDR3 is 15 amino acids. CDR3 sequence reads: CASSQGQGPNEKLFF. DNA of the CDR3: TGCGCCAGCAGCCAAGGGCAGGGGCCTAATGAAAAACTGTTTTTT.

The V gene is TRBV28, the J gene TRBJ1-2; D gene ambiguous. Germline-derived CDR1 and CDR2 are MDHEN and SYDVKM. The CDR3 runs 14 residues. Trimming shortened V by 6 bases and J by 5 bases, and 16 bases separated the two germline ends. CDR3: CASSQDLRVYGYTF. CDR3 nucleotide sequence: TGTGCCAGCAGCCAGGACCTACGGGTTTATGGCTACACCTTC.

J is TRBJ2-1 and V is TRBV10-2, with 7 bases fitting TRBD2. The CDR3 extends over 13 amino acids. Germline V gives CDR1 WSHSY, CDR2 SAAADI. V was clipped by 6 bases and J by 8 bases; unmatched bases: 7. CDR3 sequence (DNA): TGCGCCAGCAGCGTTACTAGCGCCGATGAGCAGTTCTTC. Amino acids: CASSVTSADEQFF.

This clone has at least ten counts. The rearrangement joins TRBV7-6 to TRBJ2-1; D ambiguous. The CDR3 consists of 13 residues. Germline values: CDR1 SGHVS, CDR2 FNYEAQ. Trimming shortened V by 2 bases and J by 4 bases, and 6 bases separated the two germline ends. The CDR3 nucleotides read TGTGCCAGCAGCTTAACCGCTTACAATGAGCAGTTCTTC. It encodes CASSLTAYNEQFF.

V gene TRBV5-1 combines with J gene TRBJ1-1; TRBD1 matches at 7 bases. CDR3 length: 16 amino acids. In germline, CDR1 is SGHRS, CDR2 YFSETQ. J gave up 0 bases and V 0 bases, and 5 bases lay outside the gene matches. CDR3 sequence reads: CASSLGQGLMNTEAFF. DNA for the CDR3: TGCGCCAGCAGCTTGGGACAGGGACTTATGAACACTGAAGCTTTCTTT.

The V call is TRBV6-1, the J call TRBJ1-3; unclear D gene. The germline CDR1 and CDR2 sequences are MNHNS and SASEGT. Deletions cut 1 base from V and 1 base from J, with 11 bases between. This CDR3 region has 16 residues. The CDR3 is CASSEELFRSGNTIYF. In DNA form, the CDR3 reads TGTGCCAGCAGTGAAGAATTATTCAGGTCTGGAAACACCATATATTTT.

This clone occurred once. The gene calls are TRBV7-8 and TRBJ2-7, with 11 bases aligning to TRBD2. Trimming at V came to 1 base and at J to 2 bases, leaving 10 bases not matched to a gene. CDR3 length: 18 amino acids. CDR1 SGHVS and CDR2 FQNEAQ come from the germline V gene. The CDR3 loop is CASSLEVLAGGYTYEQYF. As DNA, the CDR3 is TGTGCCAGCAGCTTAGAGGTGCTAGCGGGAGGATACACCTACGAGCAGTACTTC.

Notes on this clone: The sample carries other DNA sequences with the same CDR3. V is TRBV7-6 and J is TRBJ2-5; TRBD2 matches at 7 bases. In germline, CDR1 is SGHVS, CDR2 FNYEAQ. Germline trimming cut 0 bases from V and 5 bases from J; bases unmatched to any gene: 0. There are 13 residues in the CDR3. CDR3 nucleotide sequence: TGTGCCAGCAGCTTAGCGGGAGGGGAGACCCAGTACTTC. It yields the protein CASSLAGGETQYF.

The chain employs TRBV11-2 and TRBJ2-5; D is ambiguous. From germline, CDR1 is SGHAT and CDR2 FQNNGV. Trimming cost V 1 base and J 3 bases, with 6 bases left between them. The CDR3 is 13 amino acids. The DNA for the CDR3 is TGTGCCAGCAGCTTAGTGCCCAAAGAGACCCAGTACTTC. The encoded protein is CASSLVPKETQYF.

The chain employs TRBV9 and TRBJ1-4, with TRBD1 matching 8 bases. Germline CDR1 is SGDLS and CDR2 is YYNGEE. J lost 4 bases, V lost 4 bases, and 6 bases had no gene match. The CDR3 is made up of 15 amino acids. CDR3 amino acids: CASSPRDRHNEKLFF. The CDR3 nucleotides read TGTGCCAGCAGCCCTCGGGACAGGCATAATGAAAAACTGTTTTTT.

The chain's CDR3 is CASSLGGASGANVLTF. The CDR3 bases are TGTGCCAGCAGCTTAGGGGGAGCCTCTGGGGCCAACGTCCTGACTTTC. J is TRBJ2-6 and V is TRBV5-4; weak D call: TRBD1 (6 bases). Trimming took 2 bases from V and 0 from J, leaving 9 bases between them. CDR1 and CDR2 from the germline V gene are SGHNT and YYREEE (reference sequence). The CDR3 loop spans 16 amino acids.

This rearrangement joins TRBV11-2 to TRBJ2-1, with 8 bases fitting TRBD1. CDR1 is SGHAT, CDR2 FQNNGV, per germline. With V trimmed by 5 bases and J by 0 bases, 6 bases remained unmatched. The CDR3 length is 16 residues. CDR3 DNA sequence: TGTGCCAGCAGCCGGAACAGGGGGAACTCCTACAATGAGCAGTTCTTC. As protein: CASSRNRGNSYNEQFF.

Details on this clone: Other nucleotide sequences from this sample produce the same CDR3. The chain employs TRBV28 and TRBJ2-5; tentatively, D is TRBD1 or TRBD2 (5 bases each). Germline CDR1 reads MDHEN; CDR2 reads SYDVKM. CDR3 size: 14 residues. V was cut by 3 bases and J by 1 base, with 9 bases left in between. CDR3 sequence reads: CASSFAGGQETQYF. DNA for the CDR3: TGTGCCAGCAGTTTTGCTGGGGGCCAAGAGACCCAGTACTTC. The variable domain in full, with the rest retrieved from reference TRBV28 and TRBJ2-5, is DVKVTQSSRYLVKRTGEKVFLECVQDMDHENMFWYRQDPGLGLRLIYFSYDVKMKEKGDIPEGYSVSREKKERFSLILESASTNQTSMYLCASSFAGGQETQYFGPGTRLLVL.

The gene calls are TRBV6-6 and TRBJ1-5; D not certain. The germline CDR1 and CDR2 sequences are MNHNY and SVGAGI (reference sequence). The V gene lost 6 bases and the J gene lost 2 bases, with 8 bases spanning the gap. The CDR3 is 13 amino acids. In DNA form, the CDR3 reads TGTGCCAGCAGCGATACCGGCAATCAGCCCCAGCATTTT. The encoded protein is CASSDTGNQPQHF.